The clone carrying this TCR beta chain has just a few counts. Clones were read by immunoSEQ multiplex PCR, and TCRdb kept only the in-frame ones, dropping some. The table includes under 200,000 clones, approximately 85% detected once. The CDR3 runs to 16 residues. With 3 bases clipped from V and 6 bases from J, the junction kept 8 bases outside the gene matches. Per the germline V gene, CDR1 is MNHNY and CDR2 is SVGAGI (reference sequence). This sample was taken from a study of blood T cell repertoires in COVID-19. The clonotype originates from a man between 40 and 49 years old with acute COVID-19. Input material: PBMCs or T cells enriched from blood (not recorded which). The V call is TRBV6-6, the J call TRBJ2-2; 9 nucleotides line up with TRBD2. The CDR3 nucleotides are TGTGCCAGCAGTTATACAGCGGGAGGAGTAGCCGGGGAGCTGTTTTTT. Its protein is CASSYTAGGVAGELFF.